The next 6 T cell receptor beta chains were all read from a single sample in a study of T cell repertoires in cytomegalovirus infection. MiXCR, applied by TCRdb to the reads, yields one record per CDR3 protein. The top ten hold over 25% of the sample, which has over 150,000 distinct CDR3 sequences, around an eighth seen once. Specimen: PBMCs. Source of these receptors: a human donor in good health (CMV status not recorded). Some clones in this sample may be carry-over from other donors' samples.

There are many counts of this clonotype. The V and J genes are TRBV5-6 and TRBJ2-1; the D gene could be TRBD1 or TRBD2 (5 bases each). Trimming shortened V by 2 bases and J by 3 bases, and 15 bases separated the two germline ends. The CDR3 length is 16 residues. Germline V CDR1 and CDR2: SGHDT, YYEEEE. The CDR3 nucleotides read TGTGCCAGCAGCTTCGGGACCGCCTCACTCTACAATGAGCAGTTCTTC. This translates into CASSFGTASLYNEQFF.

CDR3 nucleotides: TGTGCCAGCAACCTCGTCCGGGGCAACACCGGGGAGCTGTTTTTT. It is translated as CASNLVRGNTGELFF. This chain joins TRBV2 and TRBJ2-2; TRBD1 or TRBD2 may be the D gene (5 bases each). CDR1 is SNHLY and CDR2 is FYNNEI in the germline V gene. Deletions cut 7 bases from V and 2 bases from J, with 14 bases between. CDR3 length: 15 residues. The full variable domain, its missing parts supplied by reference TRBV2 and TRBJ2-2, is EPEVTQTPSHQVTQMGQEVILRCVPISNHLYFYWYRQILGQKVEFLVSFYNNEISEKSEIFDDQFSVERPDGSNFTLKIRSTKLEDSAMYFCASNLVRGNTGELFFGEGSRLTVL.

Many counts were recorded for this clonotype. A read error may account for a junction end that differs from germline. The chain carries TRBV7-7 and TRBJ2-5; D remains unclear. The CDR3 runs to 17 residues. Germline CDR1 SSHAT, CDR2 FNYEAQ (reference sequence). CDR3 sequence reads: CASSLARHGVTRQTQYF. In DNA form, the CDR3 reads TGTGCTAGCAGCTTAGCCAGGCATGGCGTGACAAGACAGACCCAGTACTTC.

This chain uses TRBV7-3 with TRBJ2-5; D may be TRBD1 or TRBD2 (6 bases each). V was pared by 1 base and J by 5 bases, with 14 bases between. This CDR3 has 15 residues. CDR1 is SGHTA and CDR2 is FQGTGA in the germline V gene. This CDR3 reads CASSLNGGTGETQYF. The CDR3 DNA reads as TGTGCCAGCAGCTTAAACGGGGGCACTGGGGAGACCCAGTACTTC.

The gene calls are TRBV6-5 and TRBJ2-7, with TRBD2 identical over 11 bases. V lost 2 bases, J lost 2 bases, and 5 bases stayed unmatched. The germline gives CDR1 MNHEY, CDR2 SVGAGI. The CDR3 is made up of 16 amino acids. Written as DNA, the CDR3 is TGTGCCAGCAGTTACGCGTCTAGCGGGGGGACCTACGAGCAGTACTTC. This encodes CASSYASSGGTYEQYF.

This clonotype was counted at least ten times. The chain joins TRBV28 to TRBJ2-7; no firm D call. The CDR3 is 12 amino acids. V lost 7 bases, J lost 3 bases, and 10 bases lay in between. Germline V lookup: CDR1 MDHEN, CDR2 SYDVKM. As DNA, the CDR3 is TGTGCCAGCAAATCTAATTTCTACGAGCAGTACTTC. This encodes CASKSNFYEQYF.